This section outlines one T cell receptor beta chain sequence together with its context. This entry is derived from a study of shared clonotypes between healthy human individuals. In germline, CDR1 is MDHEN, CDR2 SYDVKM. V was cut by 1 base and J by 9 bases, with 7 bases left in between. This CDR3 region has 11 residues. Method: immunoSEQ multiplex PCR; TCRdb's copy keeps in-frame clones and lacks some. The sample shows fewer than 3 million clones, less than 95% of them seen only once. Sequenced: naive CD4+ T cells from PBMCs. Subset reported: CD45RA+ positively selected. This TCR came from a man between 18 and 35 years old in good health. Some clones in this sample may be carry-over from other donors' samples. The chain recombines TRBV28 with TRBJ2-7, with D perhaps matching TRBD1 or TRBD2 (5 bases each). CDR3 sequence (DNA): TGTGCCAGCAGTTTATCAGGGAGGCAGTACTTC. Translated, it gives CASSLSGRQYF.